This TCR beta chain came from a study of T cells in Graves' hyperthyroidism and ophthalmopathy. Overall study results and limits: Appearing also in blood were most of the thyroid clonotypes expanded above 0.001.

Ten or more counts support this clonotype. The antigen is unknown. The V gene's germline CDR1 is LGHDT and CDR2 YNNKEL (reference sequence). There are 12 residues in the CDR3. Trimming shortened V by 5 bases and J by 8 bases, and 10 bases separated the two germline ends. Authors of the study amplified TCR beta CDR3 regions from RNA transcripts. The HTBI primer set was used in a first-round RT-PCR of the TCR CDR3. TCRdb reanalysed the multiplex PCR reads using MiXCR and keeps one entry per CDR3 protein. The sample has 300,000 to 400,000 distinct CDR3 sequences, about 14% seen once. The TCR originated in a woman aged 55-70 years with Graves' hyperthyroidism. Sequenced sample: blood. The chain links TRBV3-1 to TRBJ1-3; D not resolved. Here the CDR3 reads CASSSEAHTIYF. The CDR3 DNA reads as TGTGCCAGCAGCTCCGAGGCCCACACCATATATTTT.